Included here is one TCR beta chain sequence, with context. Its antigen is as yet unknown. This entry belongs to a study of cytomegalovirus exposure and HLA in healthy donors. Germline V gene data show CDR1 as SGHAT and CDR2 as FQNNGV. This CDR3 has 18 residues. V shed 5 bases, J shed 3 bases, and the junction held 10 bases outside the gene matches. General study results and limits: Overall, around 160 TCR beta chains were annotated as cytomegalovirus-associated.

Data came from immunoSEQ multiplex PCR; TCRdb stores just in-frame clones and leaves some out. The table has 110,000 or so clones, roughly 88% seen once. This TCR was sampled from a man between 18 and 35 years old in good health and CMV-seronegative. Specimen: PBMCs. The rearrangement uses TRBV11-2 and TRBJ2-6, with 10 bases aligning to TRBD1. The CDR3 DNA reads as TGTGCCAGCAGCCCACAAAGACAGGGGGCGCATGGGGCCAACGTCCTGACTTTC. Translating gives CASSPQRQGAHGANVLTF.